One sample yielded the 16 T cell receptor beta chains listed below, sequenced in a study of shared clonotypes between healthy human individuals. Profiling relied on immunoSEQ multiplex PCR, and the TCRdb table lists in-frame clones only, not all of them. Of about 650,000 clones in the sample, just under 97% were seen once. Positively selected for CCR7, the CD45RO-negative cells used as naive CD8 cells excluded terminally differentiated effector memory CD45RA+ cells. The sequenced sample consisted of naive CD8+ T cells sorted from blood. These receptors were collected from a woman aged 30 to 39 in good health.

Note on this clone: Other DNA sequences from this sample encode an identical CDR3 as well. CDR3 DNA sequence: TGTGCCACCAGCAGAGACAGCTACGAGCAGTACTTC. Translating it yields CATSRDSYEQYF. J is TRBJ2-7 and V is TRBV15; D not certain. The length of the CDR3 is 12 residues. V lost 0 bases to trimming and J lost 3 bases, with 3 bases between them. The germline V gene encodes CDR1 LNHNV and CDR2 YYDKDF (reference sequence).

This sequence joins TRBV9 and TRBJ1-1; D is unclear. The germline gives CDR1 SGDLS, CDR2 YYNGEE. Trimming left V 2 bases short and J 4 bases short, with 12 bases between. The CDR3 is 14 amino acids. This CDR3 is CASSVSWGSTEAFF. The CDR3 DNA reads as TGTGCCAGCAGCGTTTCGTGGGGTTCCACTGAAGCTTTCTTT.

The rearrangement joins TRBV28 to TRBJ2-7; 9 bases are shared with TRBD2. The V and J ends lost 4 bases and 4 bases, in that order; junction bases with no gene match: 23. The CDR3 is made up of 20 amino acids. Germline CDR1 is MDHEN and CDR2 is SYDVKM. CDR3 sequence: CASSYDFPGTSPGIGYEQYF. CDR3 DNA sequence: TGTGCCAGCAGTTACGACTTTCCCGGGACTAGCCCGGGAATTGGTTACGAGCAGTACTTC.

The chain recombines TRBV19 with TRBJ1-2, with D hard to call. This CDR3 is built from 13 residues. Germline CDR1 reads LNHDA; CDR2 reads SQIVND (reference sequence). Trimming stripped 7 bases from V and 3 bases from J, with 12 bases between. CDR3 DNA sequence: TGTGCCAGTACCCCGGGCGGACACTATGGCTACACCTTC. It codes for CASTPGGHYGYTF.

The chain employs TRBV6-1 and TRBJ2-2; no clear D. Germline CDR1 MNHNS, CDR2 SASEGT. The ends were cut back, 11 bases at V and 3 bases at J, with 19 bases in the middle. CDR3 size: 15 residues. The CDR3 coding sequence is TGTGCCGTACCATGCCCCAGCAACTACACCGGGGAGCTGTTTTTT. Translating it yields CAVPCPSNYTGELFF.

The rearrangement joins TRBV14 to TRBJ2-7; D not certain. CDR1 and CDR2 (germline): SGHDN, FVKESK. V was pared by 3 bases and J by 4 bases, with 10 bases between. The CDR3 loop spans 13 amino acids. For the CDR3, the DNA is TGTGCCAGCAGCCAGAGTGTAGTGTACGAGCAGTACTTC. Its translation is CASSQSVVYEQYF. Supplemented by reference TRBV14 and TRBJ2-7, the full variable domain reads EAGVTQFPSHSVIEKGQTVTLRCDPISGHDNLYWYRRVMGKEIKFLLHFVKESKQDESGMPNNRFLAERTGGTYSTLKVQPAELEDSGVYFCASSQSVVYEQYFGPGTRLTVT.

There are a few counts of this clone. The chain carries TRBV6-4 and TRBJ2-1, with unresolved D. Trimming shortened V by 3 bases and J by 2 bases, and 8 bases separated the two germline ends. The CDR3 runs 14 residues. Germline V gene data show CDR1 as MRHNA and CDR2 as SNTAGT. CDR3 nucleotide sequence: TGTGCCAGCAGTGAAGGGTTGCCCTACAATGAGCAGTTCTTC. It encodes CASSEGLPYNEQFF.

This clone was recorded only once. This rearrangement joins TRBV19 to TRBJ2-7, with 9 positions matching TRBD2. The V and J ends lost 7 bases and 4 bases, in that order; junction bases with no gene match: 11. The CDR3 covers 15 residues. From germline, CDR1 is LNHDA and CDR2 SQIVND (reference sequence). The DNA of the CDR3 is TGTGCCAGTACCCAGACTAGCGGAGCGATTTACGAGCAGTACTTC. It is translated as CASTQTSGAIYEQYF.

This rearrangement joins TRBV27 to TRBJ1-1, with 8 bases aligning to TRBD1. Germline V gene data show CDR1 as MNHEY and CDR2 as SMNVEV (reference sequence). Trimming cost V 5 bases and J 6 bases; bases outside gene matches: 5. The CDR3 spans 13 residues. The DNA of the CDR3 is TGTGCCAGCAGTGCCACGACAGGGGCTGAAGCTTTCTTT. Its protein product is CASSATTGAEAFF.

This clone was detected only a few times. V and J are TRBV2 and TRBJ1-2; the D gene is possibly TRBD1 (5 bases). The V gene lost 4 bases and the J gene lost 7 bases, with 13 bases spanning the gap. The CDR3 spans 13 residues. Looked up from germline, CDR1 is SNHLY and CDR2 is FYNNEI. This CDR3 is CASSGGGDSGYTF. As DNA, the CDR3 is TGTGCCAGCAGTGGTGGCGGGGACTCTGGCTACACCTTC.

Comment on this clone: At the DNA level, this CDR3 is encoded by other sequences in the same sample as well. This chain uses TRBV5-6 with TRBJ2-7; weak D call: TRBD2 (6 bases). Trimming took 2 bases from V and 4 from J, leaving 7 bases between them. Germline assignment: CDR1 SGHDT and CDR2 YYEEEE. The CDR3 loop spans 12 amino acids. The CDR3 DNA reads TGTGCCAGCAGCTTCGGGACTTACGAGCAGTACTTC. Its protein is CASSFGTYEQYF.

The V gene is TRBV2, the J gene TRBJ1-5; tentative D call: TRBD1 (5 bases). V shed 3 bases and J shed 2 bases, with 11 bases lying between them. This CDR3 contains 15 residues. Germline CDR1 is SNHLY and CDR2 is FYNNEI. The CDR3 sequence is CASSEWGDGNQPQHF. CDR3 sequence (DNA): TGTGCCAGCAGTGAGTGGGGCGACGGCAATCAGCCCCAGCATTTT.

This clone has more than one count but fewer than ten. The chain joins TRBV11-2 to TRBJ1-5, with D unresolved. Germline-derived CDR1 and CDR2 are SGHAT and FQNNGV. This CDR3 has 13 residues. V shed 1 base and J shed 7 bases, with 8 bases lying between them. The chain's CDR3 is CASSLGSNQPQHF. The CDR3 DNA reads as TGTGCCAGCAGCTTAGGCAGTAACCAGCCCCAGCATTTT.

CDR3 residues: CASSWDRVNTEAFF. In DNA form, the CDR3 reads TGTGCCAGCAGCTGGGACAGGGTGAACACTGAAGCTTTCTTT. V and J are TRBV5-6 and TRBJ1-1, with 9 bases that match TRBD1. The CDR3 runs to 14 residues. Germline lookup yields CDR1 SGHDT and CDR2 YYEEEE. V shed 3 bases and J 0 bases; nucleotides not matched to a gene: 0.

The chain has TRBV5-4 and TRBJ1-2; D is perhaps TRBD1 (6 bases). The CDR3 covers 15 residues. The V and J ends lost 1 base and 8 bases respectively, with 18 bases between them. Germline V gene lookup returns CDR1 SGHNT and CDR2 YYREEE (reference sequence). The CDR3 sequence is CASSLRGLGPRGYTF. CDR3 sequence (DNA): TGTGCCAGCAGCTTGCGGGGGCTCGGGCCCCGGGGCTACACCTTC.

V gene TRBV10-3 combines with J gene TRBJ2-5; D call uncertain. The DNA matches TRBJ2-7 better at its end, which makes the J call doubtful. This CDR3 contains 16 residues. Looked up from germline, CDR1 is ENHRY and CDR2 is SYGVKD. The CDR3 spells CAISEYRISFSYEQYF. CDR3 sequence (DNA): TGTGCCATCAGTGAGTACAGAATATCTTTCTCCTACGAGCAGTACTTC.